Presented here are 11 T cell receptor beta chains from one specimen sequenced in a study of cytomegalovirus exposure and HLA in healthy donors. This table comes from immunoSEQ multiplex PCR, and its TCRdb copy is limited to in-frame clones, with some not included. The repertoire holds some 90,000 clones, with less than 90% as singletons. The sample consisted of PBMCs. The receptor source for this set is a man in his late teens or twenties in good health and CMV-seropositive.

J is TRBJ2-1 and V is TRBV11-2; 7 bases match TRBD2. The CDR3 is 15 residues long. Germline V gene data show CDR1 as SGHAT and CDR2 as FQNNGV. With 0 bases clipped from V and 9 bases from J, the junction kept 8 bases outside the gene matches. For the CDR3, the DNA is TGTGCCAGCAGCTTAGAGTCGGGAGGTTACTTTGAGCAGTTCTTC. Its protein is CASSLESGGYFEQFF.

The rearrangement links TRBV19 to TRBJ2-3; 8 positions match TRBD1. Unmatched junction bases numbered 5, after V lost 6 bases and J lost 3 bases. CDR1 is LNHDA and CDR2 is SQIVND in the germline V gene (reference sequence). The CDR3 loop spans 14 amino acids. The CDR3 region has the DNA TGTGCCAGTAGCAAACGGACAGGGACAGATACGCAGTATTTT. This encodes CASSKRTGTDTQYF.

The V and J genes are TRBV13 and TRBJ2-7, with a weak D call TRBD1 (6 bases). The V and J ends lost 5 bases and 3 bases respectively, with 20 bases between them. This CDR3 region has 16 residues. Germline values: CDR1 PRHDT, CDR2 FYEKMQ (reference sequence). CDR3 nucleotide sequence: TGTGCCAGCAGCATGACACAGGGAGCTGCTTTCTACGAGCAGTACTTC. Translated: CASSMTQGAAFYEQYF. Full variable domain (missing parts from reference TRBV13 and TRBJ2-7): AAGVIQSPRHLIKEKRETATLKCYPIPRHDTVYWYQQGPGQDPQFLISFYEKMQSDKGSIPDRFSAQQFSDYHSELNMSSLELGDSALYFCASSMTQGAAFYEQYFGPGTRLTVT.

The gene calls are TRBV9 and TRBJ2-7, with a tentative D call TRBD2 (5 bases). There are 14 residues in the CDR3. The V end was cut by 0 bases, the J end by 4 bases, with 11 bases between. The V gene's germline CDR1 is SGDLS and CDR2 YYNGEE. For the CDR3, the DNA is TGTGCCAGCAGCGTAGGAGGGAGTGGGTACGAGCAGTACTTC. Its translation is CASSVGGSGYEQYF.

CDR3 sequence: CASSYSIGPGTEAFF. CDR3 DNA: TGTGCCAGCAGTTACTCGATAGGCCCAGGGACTGAAGCTTTCTTT. The V gene is TRBV6-5, the J gene TRBJ1-1, with TRBD1 as a possible D gene (5 bases). The CDR3 totals 15 residues. Looked up from germline, CDR1 is MNHEY and CDR2 is SVGAGI. V was trimmed by 0 bases and J by 5 bases, leaving 13 bases between them.

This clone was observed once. CDR3 sequence (DNA): TGTGCCAGCAGCGTAGGCGACAGAGAGAGTTTTTATACGCAGTATTTT. Translated, it gives CASSVGDRESFYTQYF. The chain couples TRBV9 to TRBJ2-3; perhaps TRBD1 as D (5 bases). Germline values: CDR1 SGDLS, CDR2 YYNGEE. The CDR3 is 16 amino acids. Trimming stripped 0 bases from V and 7 bases from J, with 18 bases between.

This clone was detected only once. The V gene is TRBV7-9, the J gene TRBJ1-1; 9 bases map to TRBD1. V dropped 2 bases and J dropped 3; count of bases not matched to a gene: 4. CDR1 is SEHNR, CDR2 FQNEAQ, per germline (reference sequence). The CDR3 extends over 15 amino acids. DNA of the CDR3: TGTGCCAGCAGCTTACCCGGGACAGGGCACACTGAAGCTTTCTTT. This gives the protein CASSLPGTGHTEAFF.

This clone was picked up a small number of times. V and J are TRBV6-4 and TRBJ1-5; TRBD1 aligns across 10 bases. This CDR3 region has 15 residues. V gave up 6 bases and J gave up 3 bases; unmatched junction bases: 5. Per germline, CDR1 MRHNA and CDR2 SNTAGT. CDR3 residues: CASRAGTGANQPQHF. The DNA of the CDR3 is TGTGCCAGCAGGGCCGGGACAGGGGCCAATCAGCCCCAGCATTTT.

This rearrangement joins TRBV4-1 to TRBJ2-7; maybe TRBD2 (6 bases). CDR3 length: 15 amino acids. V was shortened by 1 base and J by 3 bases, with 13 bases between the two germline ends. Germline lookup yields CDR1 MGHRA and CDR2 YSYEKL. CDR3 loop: CASSQVTGENYEQYF. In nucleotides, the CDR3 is TGCGCCAGCAGCCAAGTGACGGGAGAGAACTACGAGCAGTACTTC.

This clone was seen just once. This chain's CDR3 is CASRVSGGLPYEQYF. In DNA, the CDR3 is TGTGCCAGCAGGGTGTCGGGGGGCCTCCCCTACGAGCAGTACTTC. This chain joins TRBV7-2 and TRBJ2-7, with D possibly being TRBD2 (7 bases). Germline values: CDR1 SGHTA, CDR2 FQGNSA. V lost 6 bases and J lost 2, with 17 bases in between. The CDR3 covers 15 residues.

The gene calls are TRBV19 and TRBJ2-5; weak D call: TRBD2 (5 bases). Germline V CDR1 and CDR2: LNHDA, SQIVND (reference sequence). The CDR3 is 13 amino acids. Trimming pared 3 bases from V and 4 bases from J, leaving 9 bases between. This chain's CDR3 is CASSIWGAETQYF. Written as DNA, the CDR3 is TGTGCCAGTAGTATCTGGGGAGCAGAGACCCAGTACTTC.